A selection of T cell receptor beta chains follows, all from one sample in a study of vaccination and CD4 T cells after COVID-19. TCRdb re-called the PCR reads through MiXCR, storing one row per CDR3 protein. The sample has roughly 20,000 distinct CDR3 sequences, around 50% seen once. These receptors lack a known antigen. Specimen: CD4+ T cells from blood, cultured in vitro, collected about 7 months after SARS-CoV-2 vaccination. These receptors were collected from a human donor who had recovered from COVID-19. Both conserved end residues are part of each CDR3. A D gene is named only where the DNA matches it firmly. Rows give clone size only sometimes, using once, few, many, or a class for an expanded clone.

d_call: TRBD1
j_call: TRBJ1-2
v_call: TRBV20-1
clone_size: few
cdr3_aa: CSAPSRGRGGGYTF
cdr3_nt: TGCAGTGCTCCAAGCAGGGGGCGCGGGGGAGGCTACACCTTC

d_call: TRBD2
j_call: TRBJ2-3
v_call: TRBV7-9
clone_size: NA
cdr3_aa: CASSLGAGVTDTQYF
cdr3_nt: TGTGCCAGCAGCTTAGGGGCGGGGGTCACAGATACGCAGTATTTT

d_call: NA
j_call: TRBJ1-5
v_call: TRBV20-1
clone_size: NA
cdr3_aa: CSARGSGEQPQHF
cdr3_nt: TGCAGTGCTAGGGGATCCGGGGAACAGCCCCAGCATTTT

d_call: TRBD1
j_call: TRBJ2-1
v_call: TRBV11-2
clone_size: NA
cdr3_aa: CASSSRGTGANEQFF
cdr3_nt: TGTGCCAGCAGCTCCAGGGGGACAGGGGCGAATGAGCAGTTCTTC

d_call: TRBD1
j_call: TRBJ1-1
v_call: TRBV6-1
clone_size: NA
cdr3_aa: CASSRGQGLLLNTEAFF
cdr3_nt: TGTGCCAGCAGTAGGGGACAGGGGTTATTGCTGAACACTGAAGCTTTCTTT

d_call: NA
j_call: TRBJ2-7
v_call: TRBV20-1
clone_size: NA
cdr3_aa: CSARGELAAAYEQYF
cdr3_nt: TGCAGTGCTAGGGGGGAACTAGCCGCGGCATACGAGCAGTACTTC

d_call: NA
j_call: TRBJ1-1
v_call: TRBV19
clone_size: NA
cdr3_aa: CASTNRRNTEAFF
cdr3_nt: TGTGCCAGTACCAACCGGCGGAACACTGAAGCTTTCTTT

d_call: TRBD1
j_call: TRBJ2-7
v_call: TRBV20-1
clone_size: NA
cdr3_aa: CSAPLFGQGNEQYF
cdr3_nt: TGCAGTGCTCCTCTGTTTGGACAGGGGAACGAGCAGTACTTC

d_call: NA
j_call: TRBJ2-7
v_call: TRBV15
clone_size: NA
cdr3_aa: CATSREQFYEQYF
cdr3_nt: TGTGCCACCAGCAGAGAACAGTTCTACGAGCAGTACTTC

d_call: TRBD2
j_call: TRBJ2-2
v_call: TRBV7-2
clone_size: NA
cdr3_aa: CASSQSGGAGSTGELFF
cdr3_nt: TGTGCCAGCAGCCAAAGCGGGGGGGCCGGAAGCACCGGGGAGCTGTTTTTT

d_call: NA
j_call: TRBJ1-5
v_call: TRBV27
clone_size: few
cdr3_aa: CASSLLGRGNQPQHF
cdr3_nt: TGTGCCAGCAGTTTATTGGGCAGGGGCAATCAGCCCCAGCATTTT

d_call: NA
j_call: TRBJ2-1
v_call: TRBV24-1
clone_size: NA
cdr3_aa: CATSDAKGWVNEQFF
cdr3_nt: TGTGCCACCAGTGATGCTAAGGGCTGGGTCAATGAGCAGTTCTTC

d_call: NA
j_call: TRBJ1-6
v_call: TRBV7-6
clone_size: few
cdr3_aa: CASSARRTVNSPLHF
cdr3_nt: TGTGCCAGCAGCGCACGGAGGACAGTTAATTCACCCCTCCACTTT

d_call: NA
j_call: TRBJ1-5
v_call: TRBV20-1
clone_size: NA
cdr3_aa: CSARALGGQPQHF
cdr3_nt: TGCAGTGCTAGAGCACTAGGAGGTCAGCCCCAGCATTTT

d_call: NA
j_call: TRBJ1-1
v_call: TRBV2
clone_size: few
cdr3_aa: CASMRGRGNTEAFF
cdr3_nt: TGTGCCAGCATGAGGGGCAGGGGGAACACTGAAGCTTTCTTT

d_call: TRBD1
j_call: TRBJ1-1
v_call: TRBV20-1
clone_size: NA
cdr3_aa: CSAGQGWTEAFF
cdr3_nt: TGCAGTGCTGGACAGGGGTGGACTGAAGCTTTCTTT

d_call: NA
j_call: TRBJ2-3
v_call: TRBV20-1
clone_size: NA
cdr3_aa: CSAGEDSGYLGTDTQYF
cdr3_nt: TGCAGTGCTGGAGAGGACAGCGGATACCTCGGCACAGATACGCAGTATTTT

d_call: NA
j_call: TRBJ1-2
v_call: TRBV7-9
clone_size: few
cdr3_aa: CASSLGLQGDSYGYTF
cdr3_nt: TGTGCCAGCAGCTTAGGGTTGCAGGGAGATTCCTATGGCTACACCTTC

d_call: NA
j_call: TRBJ1-1
v_call: TRBV20-1
clone_size: NA
cdr3_aa: CSVIPVDRAFF
cdr3_nt: TGCAGTGTTATACCAGTCGATAGAGCTTTCTTT

d_call: NA
j_call: TRBJ2-7
v_call: TRBV21-1
clone_size: NA
cdr3_aa: CASSLRKLAGDYEQYF
cdr3_nt: TGTGCCAGCAGCTTAAGGAAACTAGCGGGGGATTACGAGCAGTACTTC

d_call: NA
j_call: TRBJ2-7
v_call: TRBV21-1
clone_size: NA
cdr3_aa: CASSKAGTMGTYEQYF
cdr3_nt: TGTGCCAGCAGCAAAGCGGGGACAATGGGAACCTACGAGCAGTACTTC

d_call: NA
j_call: TRBJ1-1
v_call: TRBV5-1
clone_size: medium-sized
cdr3_aa: CASSLETGNTEAFF
cdr3_nt: TGCGCCAGCAGCTTGGAAACGGGGAACACTGAAGCTTTCTTT

d_call: NA
j_call: TRBJ2-1
v_call: TRBV6-1
clone_size: NA
cdr3_aa: CASSENSNSYNEQFF
cdr3_nt: TGTGCCAGCAGTGAAAACTCGAACTCCTACAATGAGCAGTTCTTC

d_call: NA
j_call: TRBJ1-1
v_call: TRBV27
clone_size: NA
cdr3_aa: CASSLHGAIRAFF
cdr3_nt: TGTGCCAGCAGTTTACATGGAGCCATTCGCGCTTTCTTT

d_call: TRBD1
j_call: TRBJ2-3
v_call: TRBV7-3
clone_size: NA
cdr3_aa: CASSLGWTGWDTQYF
cdr3_nt: TGTGCCAGCAGCTTAGGTTGGACAGGGTGGGATACGCAGTATTTT

d_call: NA
j_call: TRBJ1-1
v_call: TRBV6-5
clone_size: NA
cdr3_aa: CASSSPLGTEAFF
cdr3_nt: TGTGCCAGCAGTTCTCCGCTGGGGACTGAAGCTTTCTTT

d_call: TRBD1
j_call: TRBJ2-7
v_call: TRBV2
clone_size: NA
cdr3_aa: CASSDRDRGDEQYF
cdr3_nt: TGTGCCAGCAGTGATAGGGACAGGGGCGACGAGCAGTACTTC

d_call: NA
j_call: TRBJ2-1
v_call: TRBV6-1
clone_size: few
cdr3_aa: CASSTGSAYSYNEQFF
cdr3_nt: TGTGCCAGCAGTACAGGGTCCGCTTACTCCTACAATGAGCAGTTCTTC

d_call: NA
j_call: TRBJ1-2
v_call: TRBV6-1
clone_size: few
cdr3_aa: CASRESNYGYTF
cdr3_nt: TGTGCCAGCAGGGAGTCTAACTATGGCTACACCTTC

d_call: NA
j_call: TRBJ2-7
v_call: TRBV20-1
clone_size: NA
cdr3_aa: CSARDFILGEQYF
cdr3_nt: TGCAGTGCTAGAGATTTTATCCTGGGAGAGCAGTACTTC

d_call: NA
j_call: TRBJ2-1
v_call: TRBV4-1
clone_size: NA
cdr3_aa: CASSQGDLSSYNEQFF
cdr3_nt: TGCGCCAGCAGCCAAGGGGACTTGAGCTCCTACAATGAGCAGTTCTTC

d_call: TRBD2
j_call: TRBJ2-5
v_call: TRBV7-8
clone_size: few
cdr3_aa: CASSSGTSAETQYF
cdr3_nt: TGTGCCAGCAGCTCCGGGACTAGCGCGGAGACCCAGTACTTC

d_call: TRBD1
j_call: TRBJ1-2
v_call: TRBV19
clone_size: NA
cdr3_aa: CASSKVDRGFGGYTF
cdr3_nt: TGTGCCAGTTCAAAAGTCGACAGGGGATTCGGTGGCTACACCTTC

d_call: NA
j_call: TRBJ2-5
v_call: TRBV5-1
clone_size: NA
cdr3_aa: CASSLLTYQETQYF
cdr3_nt: TGCGCCAGCAGCTTGCTGACATACCAAGAGACCCAGTACTTC

d_call: NA
j_call: TRBJ1-1
v_call: TRBV7-2
clone_size: few
cdr3_aa: CASSLRGPTEAFF
cdr3_nt: TGTGCCAGCAGCTTAAGGGGACCCACTGAAGCTTTCTTT

d_call: TRBD2
j_call: TRBJ2-1
v_call: TRBV27
clone_size: NA
cdr3_aa: CASKAGGSYNEQFF
cdr3_nt: TGTGCCAGCAAGGCCGGGGGGTCCTACAATGAGCAGTTCTTC

d_call: NA
j_call: TRBJ2-1
v_call: TRBV20-1
clone_size: few
cdr3_aa: CSAGGGNNEQFF
cdr3_nt: TGCAGTGCTGGAGGAGGAAACAATGAGCAGTTCTTC

d_call: TRBD2
j_call: TRBJ2-3
v_call: TRBV2
clone_size: NA
cdr3_aa: CASSVASGGGTDTQYF
cdr3_nt: TGTGCCAGCAGTGTGGCTAGCGGGGGGGGCACAGATACGCAGTATTTT

d_call: NA
j_call: TRBJ2-5
v_call: TRBV7-2
clone_size: NA
cdr3_aa: CASSTGLIQETQYF
cdr3_nt: TGTGCCAGCAGCACCGGACTAATCCAAGAGACCCAGTACTTC

d_call: NA
j_call: TRBJ2-3
v_call: TRBV20-1
clone_size: few
cdr3_aa: CSGVSSTDTQYF
cdr3_nt: TGCAGTGGGGTTAGTAGCACAGATACGCAGTATTTT

d_call: NA
j_call: TRBJ1-1
v_call: TRBV7-2
clone_size: medium-sized
cdr3_aa: CASSRLNTEAFF
cdr3_nt: TGTGCCAGCAGCCGTCTGAACACTGAAGCTTTCTTT

d_call: TRBD1
j_call: TRBJ2-7
v_call: TRBV6-1
clone_size: once
cdr3_aa: CASAGQGLYEQYF
cdr3_nt: TGTGCCAGCGCGGGACAGGGGCTCTACGAGCAGTACTTC

d_call: NA
j_call: TRBJ2-5
v_call: TRBV7-6
clone_size: NA
cdr3_aa: CASSLSVSETQYF
cdr3_nt: TGTGCCAGCAGCTTATCGGTATCGGAGACCCAGTACTTC

d_call: NA
j_call: TRBJ2-2
v_call: TRBV19
clone_size: NA
cdr3_aa: CASTPWVTGYTGELFF
cdr3_nt: TGTGCCAGTACTCCGTGGGTTACGGGGTACACCGGGGAGCTGTTTTTT

d_call: NA
j_call: TRBJ1-5
v_call: TRBV20-1
clone_size: NA
cdr3_aa: CSARTYSNQPQHF
cdr3_nt: TGCAGTGCCAGAACATATAGCAATCAGCCCCAGCATTTT

d_call: NA
j_call: TRBJ1-5
v_call: TRBV19
clone_size: NA
cdr3_aa: CASSIAARWGDQPQHF
cdr3_nt: TGTGCCAGTAGTATAGCCGCTCGTTGGGGGGATCAGCCCCAGCATTTT

d_call: NA
j_call: TRBJ2-5
v_call: TRBV7-3
clone_size: few
cdr3_aa: CASSSIGLLGTQYF
cdr3_nt: TGTGCCAGCAGCTCAATAGGCCTCTTGGGGACCCAGTACTTC

d_call: NA
j_call: TRBJ1-5
v_call: TRBV6-1
clone_size: NA
cdr3_aa: CASRENNQPQHF
cdr3_nt: TGTGCCAGCAGAGAAAATAATCAGCCCCAGCATTTT

d_call: NA
j_call: TRBJ2-3
v_call: TRBV5-6
clone_size: medium-sized
cdr3_aa: CASSFLDTQYF
cdr3_nt: TGTGCCAGCAGCTTTCTGGATACGCAGTATTTT